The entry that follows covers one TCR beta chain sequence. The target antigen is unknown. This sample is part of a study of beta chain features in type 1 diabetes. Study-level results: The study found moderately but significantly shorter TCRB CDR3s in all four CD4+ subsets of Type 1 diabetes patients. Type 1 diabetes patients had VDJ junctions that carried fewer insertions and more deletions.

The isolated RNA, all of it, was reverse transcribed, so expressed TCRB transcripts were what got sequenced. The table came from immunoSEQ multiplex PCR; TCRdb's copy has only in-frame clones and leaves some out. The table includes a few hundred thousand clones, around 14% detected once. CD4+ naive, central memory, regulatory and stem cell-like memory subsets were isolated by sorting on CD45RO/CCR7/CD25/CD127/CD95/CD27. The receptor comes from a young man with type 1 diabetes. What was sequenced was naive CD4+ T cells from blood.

CDR3 residues: CAGLAGGADTQYF. The CDR3 nucleotides are TGTGCCGGTTTAGCGGGAGGGGCTGATACGCAGTATTTT. The chain couples TRBV30 to TRBJ2-3, with 11 positions matching TRBD2. Germline CDR1 reads GTSNPN; CDR2 reads SVGIG (reference sequence). The CDR3 is 13 residues long. V lost 8 bases to trimming and J lost 6 bases; unmatched junction nucleotides: 7.